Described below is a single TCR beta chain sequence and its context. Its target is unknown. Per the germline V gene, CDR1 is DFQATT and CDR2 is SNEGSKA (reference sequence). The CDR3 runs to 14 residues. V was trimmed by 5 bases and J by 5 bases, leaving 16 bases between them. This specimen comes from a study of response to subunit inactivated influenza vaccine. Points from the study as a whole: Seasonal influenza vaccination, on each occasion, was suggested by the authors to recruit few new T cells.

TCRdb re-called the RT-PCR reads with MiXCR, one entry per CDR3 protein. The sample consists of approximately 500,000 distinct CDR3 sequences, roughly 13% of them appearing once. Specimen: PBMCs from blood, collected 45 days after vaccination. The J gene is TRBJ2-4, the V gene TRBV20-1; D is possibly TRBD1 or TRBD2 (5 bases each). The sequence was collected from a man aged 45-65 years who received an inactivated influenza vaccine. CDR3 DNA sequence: TGCAGTGCTTTATCTTGGGGGTGGGAAAACATTCAGTACTTC. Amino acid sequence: CSALSWGWENIQYF.